Shown below are 20 T cell receptor beta chains from a single sample sequenced in a study of T-cell memory formation after mild COVID-19. Each CDR3 protein is one row after TCRdb ran MiXCR on the 5' RACE reads. The data contain roughly 560,000 distinct CDR3 sequences, around 21% of them singletons. Material for sequencing was PBMCs or a T cell subset sorted from them (not recorded which). Receptors were obtained from an adult woman who had mild COVID-19 (a few samples of this study predate the infection). Cell type and time point are not known.

V and J are TRBV28 and TRBJ2-7; D is unclear. Germline CDR1 is MDHEN and CDR2 is SYDVKM. The CDR3 covers 13 residues. Trimming took off 2 bases at V and 3 bases at J, with 8 bases between the two ends. CDR3 in amino acids: CASSLMRSYEQYF. CDR3 DNA: TGTGCCAGCAGTTTAATGCGTAGCTACGAGCAGTACTTC.

This chain links TRBV9 with TRBJ2-1; perhaps D is TRBD1 or TRBD2 (5 bases each). There are 13 residues in the CDR3. V was pared by 4 bases and J by 7 bases, with 12 bases between. Germline lookup yields CDR1 SGDLS and CDR2 YYNGEE. The CDR3 region is CASSPGTENEQFF. The CDR3 bases are TGTGCCAGCAGCCCGGGGACCGAGAATGAGCAGTTCTTC.

This clonotype turned up a few times. The chain recombines TRBV9 with TRBJ1-1; no definite D call. V was cut by 0 bases and J by 7 bases, with 19 bases left in between. Germline lookup yields CDR1 SGDLS and CDR2 YYNGEE. The length of the CDR3 is 16 residues. CDR3 sequence: CASSVGATGLSDEAFF. CDR3 sequence (DNA): TGTGCCAGCAGCGTAGGCGCTACTGGGCTTTCAGATGAAGCTTTCTTT. The whole variable domain, filled in from reference TRBV9 and TRBJ1-1, reads DSGVTQTPKHLITATGQRVTLRCSPRSGDLSVYWYQQSLDQGLQFLIQYYNGEERAKGNILERFSAQQFPDLHSELNLSSLELGDSALYFCASSVGATGLSDEAFFGQGTRLTVV.

This clonotype has more than one count but fewer than ten. The chain uses TRBV5-6 and TRBJ1-2, with D uncertain. Trimming cost V 4 bases and J 0 bases, with 13 bases left between them. From germline, CDR1 is SGHDT and CDR2 YYEEEE. This CDR3 has 15 residues. CDR3 sequence reads: CASSPLPGSNYGYTF. The CDR3 DNA sequence: TGTGCCAGCAGCCCCCTTCCGGGGTCTAACTATGGCTACACCTTC.

This clonotype was detected only a few times. This sequence joins TRBV7-3 and TRBJ2-3; D gene uncertain. CDR3 length: 15 residues. V was shortened by 1 base and J by 6 bases, with 14 bases between the two germline ends. Germline V gene sequence: CDR1 SGHTA, CDR2 FQGTGA. The DNA of the CDR3 is TGTGCCAGCAGCTTAAGAGTAGGTCCTCTGGATACGCAGTATTTT. This sequence encodes CASSLRVGPLDTQYF.

The chain carries TRBV24-1 and TRBJ2-7; 8 bases line up with TRBD2. This CDR3 contains 13 residues. V gave up 5 bases and J gave up 4 bases; unmatched junction bases: 3. CDR1 KGHDR and CDR2 SFDVKD come from the germline V gene. The CDR3 is CATSAGGGYEQYF. The CDR3 DNA reads TGTGCCACCAGTGCCGGGGGGGGTTACGAGCAGTACTTC.

The chain has TRBV7-2 and TRBJ2-1, with D unclear. This CDR3 spans 14 amino acids. CDR1 is SGHTA and CDR2 is FQGNSA in the germline V gene. V gave up 1 base and J gave up 7 bases, with 11 bases separating them. The CDR3, as DNA: TGTGCCAGCAGCTTAGAACTCCCCCAGAATGAGCAGTTCTTC. Protein product: CASSLELPQNEQFF.

This clonotype turned up a few times. The chain recombines TRBV12-3 or TRBV12-4 with TRBJ2-1; TRBD2 agrees at 7 bases. There are 16 residues in the CDR3. After removal of 5 bases from V and 3 bases from J, the junction contained 10 bases not matched to a gene. CDR3 loop: CASSPPASGGYNEQFF. CDR3 bases: TGTGCCAGCAGTCCCCCCGCTAGCGGAGGCTACAATGAGCAGTTCTTC.

J is TRBJ1-3 and V is TRBV6-1; no clear D. Per germline, CDR1 MNHNS and CDR2 SASEGT. The CDR3 has 12 residues. V lost 8 bases and J 3 bases, leaving 8 bases between the germline ends. CDR3 nucleotide sequence: TGTGCCAGCGGCCACGTTGGAAACACCATATATTTT. Its translation: CASGHVGNTIYF.

The chain uses TRBV12-3 or TRBV12-4 and TRBJ2-3, with 9 bases matching TRBD1. Trimming at V came to 5 bases and at J to 5 bases, leaving 5 bases not matched to a gene. The CDR3 runs to 14 residues. The CDR3 DNA is TGTGCCAGCAGTCCACAGGGGGCACGAGATACGCAGTATTTT. Its protein is CASSPQGARDTQYF.

The chain recombines TRBV19 with TRBJ1-1, with 9 positions matching TRBD1. CDR1 is LNHDA, CDR2 SQIVND, per germline (reference sequence). With 3 bases clipped from V and 2 bases from J, the junction kept 7 bases outside the gene matches. The CDR3 runs to 16 residues. The CDR3: CASSINRGLRNTEAFF. In nucleotides, the CDR3 is TGTGCCAGTAGTATCAACAGGGGGCTCAGAAACACTGAAGCTTTCTTT.

The chain uses TRBV7-9 and TRBJ2-2; 8 bases align to TRBD1. The CDR3 length is 16 residues. The V gene end was trimmed by 1 base and the J gene end by 5 bases; junction bases not matched to a gene: 6. Germline lookup yields CDR1 SEHNR and CDR2 FQNEAQ (reference sequence). The CDR3 coding sequence is TGTGCCAGCAGCTTAGGACAGGGGTTCTGGACCGGGGAGCTGTTTTTT. Protein sequence: CASSLGQGFWTGELFF.

This clonotype was recorded a few times. The J gene is TRBJ2-3, the V gene TRBV7-2; no clear D gene. The CDR3 is made up of 14 amino acids. Trimming removed 6 bases at V and 0 bases at J, with 10 bases between. Germline lookup yields CDR1 SGHTA and CDR2 FQGNSA. The CDR3 DNA reads as TGTGCCAGCAGACCTGACCCTAGCACAGATACGCAGTATTTT. This sequence encodes CASRPDPSTDTQYF.

Only a few counts were recorded for this clonotype. This rearrangement joins TRBV18 to TRBJ1-6; 7 positions match TRBD1. There are 14 residues in the CDR3. CDR1 is KGHSH, CDR2 LQKENI, per germline. J gave up 7 bases and V 2 bases, and 2 bases lay outside the gene matches. The CDR3 region is CASSPETGNSPLHF. CDR3 nucleotide sequence: TGTGCCAGCTCACCAGAGACAGGGAATTCACCCCTCCACTTT.

This clonotype was detected ten times or more. This chain uses TRBV7-2 with TRBJ2-7, with D unresolved. The length of the CDR3 is 12 residues. The V end lost 3 bases, the J end lost 3 bases, and 6 bases lay between the germline ends. CDR1 SGHTA and CDR2 FQGNSA come from the germline V gene. The CDR3 nucleotides read TGTGCCAGCAGCTTGTGGGACTACGAGCAGTACTTC. As protein: CASSLWDYEQYF.

This clonotype has just a few counts. V is TRBV20-1 and J is TRBJ2-7; possibly TRBD2 for D (6 bases). Trimming shortened V by 0 bases and J by 1 base, and 13 bases separated the two germline ends. CDR3 length equals 15 residues. Germline-derived CDR1 and CDR2 are DFQATT and SNEGSKA (reference sequence). Written as DNA, the CDR3 is TGCAGTGCTAGAGATCTGGGAGGTAGATCCTACGAGCAGTACTTC. Its protein product is CSARDLGGRSYEQYF.

This sequence joins TRBV19 and TRBJ2-1; 7 positions agree with TRBD2. The CDR3 contains 12 residues. Germline CDR1 is LNHDA and CDR2 is SQIVND (reference sequence). The ends lost 8 bases at V and 5 bases at J; junction bases unmatched: 3. DNA of the CDR3: TGTGCCAGTTCTAGCGGCAACAATGAGCAGTTCTTC. As protein: CASSSGNNEQFF.

In this sample, this clonotype turned up many times. The chain combines TRBV5-5 with TRBJ2-7, with D maybe TRBD2 (6 bases). Germline V gene lookup returns CDR1 SGHKS and CDR2 YYEKEE (reference sequence). V was pared by 6 bases and J by 0 bases, with 13 bases between. The length of the CDR3 is 14 residues. CDR3 protein: CASTHLGGSYEQYF. The CDR3 DNA sequence: TGTGCCAGCACCCATTTGGGGGGCTCCTACGAGCAGTACTTC.

There are a few counts of this clonotype. The chain recombines TRBV7-9 with TRBJ2-3; D call uncertain. Deletions cut 5 bases from V and 0 bases from J, with 12 bases between. This CDR3 has 15 residues. CDR1 and CDR2 from the germline V gene are SEHNR and FQNEAQ (reference sequence). CDR3 in amino acids: CASSPRGTSTDTQYF. For the CDR3, the DNA is TGTGCCAGCAGCCCCCGAGGTACCAGCACAGATACGCAGTATTTT. The full variable domain, its missing parts supplied by reference TRBV7-9 and TRBJ2-3, is DTGVSQNPRHKITKRGQNVTFRCDPISEHNRLYWYRQTLGQGPEFLTYFQNEAQLEKSRLLSDRFSAERPKGSFSTLEIQRTEQGDSAMYLCASSPRGTSTDTQYFGPGTRLTVL.

This sequence joins TRBV20-1 and TRBJ1-2; 10 positions match TRBD1. After removal of 0 bases from V and 2 bases from J, the junction contained 12 bases not matched to a gene. CDR1 is DFQATT and CDR2 is SNEGSKA in the germline V gene (reference sequence). The CDR3 spans 18 residues. DNA of the CDR3: TGCAGTGCTAGAGATAAAATTTTGCGGGACAGGGGAAACTATGGCTACACCTTC. Its protein product is CSARDKILRDRGNYGYTF.